Shown below are 8 T cell receptor beta chains from a single sample sequenced in a study of T-cell memory formation after mild COVID-19. One entry per CDR3 protein, called by TCRdb with MiXCR from the 5' RACE reads. Of 350,000 or so distinct CDR3 sequences listed, around a fifth are singletons. Sequenced sample: PBMCs or a T cell subset sorted from them (not recorded which). Source of these receptors: a man younger than 30 who had mild COVID-19 (a few samples of this study predate the infection). Cell type and time point are not known.

The rearrangement uses TRBV11-2 and TRBJ2-1, with 7 bases fitting TRBD1. The CDR3 is 17 residues long. The germline gives CDR1 SGHAT, CDR2 FQNNGV. V shed 1 base, J shed 0 bases, and the junction held 6 bases outside the gene matches. In DNA form, the CDR3 reads TGTGCCAGCAGCTTAGGGAAGACAGGGCACTCCTACAATGAGCAGTTCTTC. It codes for CASSLGKTGHSYNEQFF.

The V gene is TRBV5-1, the J gene TRBJ2-1, with TRBD2 as a possible D gene (6 bases). Trimming stripped 4 bases from V and 7 bases from J, with 15 bases between. CDR1 and CDR2 (germline): SGHRS, YFSETQ. This CDR3 comprises 14 residues. Here the CDR3 DNA reads TGCGCCAGCAGCGAGGCTTCGGCGGGGAATGAGCAGTTCTTC. Translation gives CASSEASAGNEQFF.

This clonotype was recorded a few times. The CDR3 DNA is TGTGCCAGCAGCTTGAGGACGCCGGGAGAGACCCAGTACTTC. Protein: CASSLRTPGETQYF. The chain joins TRBV5-4 to TRBJ2-5; D is ambiguous. V lost 1 base and J lost 4, with 11 bases in between. CDR1 and CDR2 from the germline V gene are SGHNT and YYREEE (reference sequence). The CDR3 has 14 residues.

This clonotype was observed a few times. The chain links TRBV5-1 to TRBJ2-3, with D uncertain. This CDR3 is built from 13 residues. Germline CDR1 and CDR2: SGHRS and YFSETQ. Trimming stripped 4 bases from V and 5 bases from J, with 11 bases between. The CDR3 loop is CASSPQSGDTQYF. Here the CDR3 DNA reads TGCGCCAGCAGCCCCCAGTCGGGAGATACGCAGTATTTT.

This clonotype came up many times. The J gene is TRBJ1-5, the V gene TRBV20-1, with D possibly TRBD1 on 5 matching bases. Per the germline V gene, CDR1 is DFQATT and CDR2 is SNEGSKA (reference sequence). The length of the CDR3 is 16 residues. The V gene lost 1 base and the J gene lost 1 base, with 14 bases spanning the gap. The CDR3 loop is CSARGGRPGSNQPQHF. The CDR3 DNA reads TGCAGTGCTAGAGGGGGCAGGCCTGGGAGCAATCAGCCCCAGCATTTT.

The chain employs TRBV10-3 and TRBJ2-3, with TRBD1 as a possible D gene (6 bases). The germline V and J ends were trimmed by 10 bases and 0 bases, with 17 bases remaining between them. The CDR3 loop spans 15 amino acids. Germline assignment: CDR1 ENHRY and CDR2 SYGVKD. The CDR3 coding sequence is TGTGCCACTAAGACAGGACCCACTAGCACAGATACGCAGTATTTT. This sequence encodes CATKTGPTSTDTQYF.

The genes are TRBV7-3 and TRBJ2-1, with 9 positions matching TRBD2. The CDR3 loop spans 15 amino acids. The germline CDR1 and CDR2 sequences are SGHTA and FQGTGA. With V trimmed by 2 bases and J by 9 bases, 8 bases remained unmatched. CDR3 DNA sequence: TGTGCCAGCAGCTTAGTTAGTAGCGGGGGTGGTGAGCAGTTCTTC. Protein sequence: CASSLVSSGGGEQFF.

This clonotype was detected a few times. The chain employs TRBV5-1 and TRBJ2-2, with D tentatively TRBD1 (6 bases). The length of the CDR3 is 14 residues. CDR1 and CDR2 (germline): SGHRS, YFSETQ. V was shortened by 2 bases and J by 7 bases, with 12 bases between the two germline ends. CDR3 in amino acids: CASSFGQRGGELFF. The CDR3 DNA reads as TGCGCCAGCAGCTTCGGACAGCGAGGCGGGGAGCTGTTTTTT.